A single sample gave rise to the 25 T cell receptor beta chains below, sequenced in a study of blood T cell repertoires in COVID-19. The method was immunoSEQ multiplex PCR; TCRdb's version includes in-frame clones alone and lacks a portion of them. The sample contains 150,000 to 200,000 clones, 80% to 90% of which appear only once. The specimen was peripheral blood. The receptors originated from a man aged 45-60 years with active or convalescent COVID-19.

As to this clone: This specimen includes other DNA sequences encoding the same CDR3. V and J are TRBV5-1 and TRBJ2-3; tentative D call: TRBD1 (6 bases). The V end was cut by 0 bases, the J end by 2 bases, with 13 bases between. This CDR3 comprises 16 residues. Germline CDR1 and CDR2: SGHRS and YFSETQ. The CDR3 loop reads CASSLAGRTDTDTQYF. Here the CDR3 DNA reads TGCGCCAGCAGCTTGGCGGGCCGGACAGACACAGATACGCAGTATTTT. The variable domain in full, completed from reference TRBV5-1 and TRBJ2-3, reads KAGVTQTPRYLIKTRGQQVTLSCSPISGHRSVSWYQQTPGQGLQFLFEYFSETQRNKGNFPGRFSGRQFSNSRSEMNVSTLELGDSALYLCASSLAGRTDTDTQYFGPGTRLTVL.

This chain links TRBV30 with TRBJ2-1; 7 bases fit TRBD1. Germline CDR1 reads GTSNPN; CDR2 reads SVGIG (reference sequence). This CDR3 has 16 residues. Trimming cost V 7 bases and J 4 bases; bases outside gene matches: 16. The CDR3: CASLSTTGTSYNEQFF. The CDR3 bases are TGTGCCTCCCTCTCCACGACAGGGACGAGTTACAATGAGCAGTTCTTC.

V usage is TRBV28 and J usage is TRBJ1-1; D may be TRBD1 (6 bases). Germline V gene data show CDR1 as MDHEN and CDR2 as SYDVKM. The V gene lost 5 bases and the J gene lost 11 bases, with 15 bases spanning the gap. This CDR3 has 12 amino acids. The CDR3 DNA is TGTGCCAGCAGTGAACAGGGTTTGCGCGCTTTCTTT. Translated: CASSEQGLRAFF.

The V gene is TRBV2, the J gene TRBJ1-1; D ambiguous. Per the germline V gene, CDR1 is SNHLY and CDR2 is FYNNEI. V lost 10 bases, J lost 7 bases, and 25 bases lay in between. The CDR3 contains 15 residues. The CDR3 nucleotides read TGTGCCACTACGATCTCGGGGTCGGGGTTGGGTGAAGCTTTCTTT. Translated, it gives CATTISGSGLGEAFF.

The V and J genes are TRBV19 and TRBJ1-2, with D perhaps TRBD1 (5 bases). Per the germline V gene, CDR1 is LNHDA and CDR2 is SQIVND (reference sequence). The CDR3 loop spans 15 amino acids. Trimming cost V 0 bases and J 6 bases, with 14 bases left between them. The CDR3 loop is CASSIDLRRGDGYTF. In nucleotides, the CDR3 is TGTGCCAGTAGTATAGATCTGCGGAGGGGCGATGGCTACACCTTC.

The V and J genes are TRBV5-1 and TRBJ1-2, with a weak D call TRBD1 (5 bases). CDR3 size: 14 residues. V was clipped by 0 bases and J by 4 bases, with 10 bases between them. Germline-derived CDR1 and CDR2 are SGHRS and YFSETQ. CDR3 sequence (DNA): TGCGCCAGCAGCTTGGGGGACTCCTCCTATGGCTACACCTTC. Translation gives CASSLGDSSYGYTF.

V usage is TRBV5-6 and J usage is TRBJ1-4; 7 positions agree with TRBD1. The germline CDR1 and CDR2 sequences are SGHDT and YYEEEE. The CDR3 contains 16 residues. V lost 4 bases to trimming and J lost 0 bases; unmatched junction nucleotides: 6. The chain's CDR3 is CASSQIGQATNEKLFF. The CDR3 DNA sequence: TGTGCCAGCAGCCAAATTGGACAGGCAACTAATGAAAAACTGTTTTTT.

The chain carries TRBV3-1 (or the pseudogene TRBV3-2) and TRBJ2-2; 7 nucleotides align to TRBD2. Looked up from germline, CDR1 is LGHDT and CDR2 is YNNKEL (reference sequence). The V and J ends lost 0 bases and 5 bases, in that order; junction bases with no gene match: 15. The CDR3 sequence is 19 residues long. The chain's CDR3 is CASSQDGGGSLIRTGELFF. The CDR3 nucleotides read TGTGCCAGCAGCCAAGACGGAGGCGGGAGCCTAATAAGAACCGGGGAGCTGTTTTTT.

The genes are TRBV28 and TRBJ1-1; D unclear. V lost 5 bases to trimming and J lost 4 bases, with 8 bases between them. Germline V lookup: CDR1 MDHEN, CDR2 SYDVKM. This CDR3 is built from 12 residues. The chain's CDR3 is CASSTHGTEAFF. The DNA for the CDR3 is TGTGCCAGCAGTACCCACGGCACTGAAGCTTTCTTT.

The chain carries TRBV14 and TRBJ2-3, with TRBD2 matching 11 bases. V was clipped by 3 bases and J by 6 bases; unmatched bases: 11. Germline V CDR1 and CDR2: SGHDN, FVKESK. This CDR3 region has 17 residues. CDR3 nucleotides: TGTGCCAGCAGCCATGATATTAGCGGGGGGGCCAGGGATACGCAGTATTTT. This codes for CASSHDISGGARDTQYF.

CDR3 amino acids: CASSPSTGFSTNEKLFF. The CDR3 coding sequence is TGTGCCAGCTCACCTTCTACGGGTTTTTCAACTAATGAAAAACTGTTTTTT. The rearrangement joins TRBV18 to TRBJ1-4; D is ambiguous. V was trimmed by 3 bases and J by 0 bases, leaving 14 bases between them. Germline V gene sequence: CDR1 KGHSH, CDR2 LQKENI. This CDR3 is 17 amino acids long.

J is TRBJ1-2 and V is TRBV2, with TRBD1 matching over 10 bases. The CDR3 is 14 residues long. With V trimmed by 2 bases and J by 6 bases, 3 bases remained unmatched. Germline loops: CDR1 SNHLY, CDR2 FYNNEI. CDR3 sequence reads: CASSERGQGDGYTF. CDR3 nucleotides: TGTGCCAGCAGTGAACGAGGACAGGGGGATGGCTACACCTTC.

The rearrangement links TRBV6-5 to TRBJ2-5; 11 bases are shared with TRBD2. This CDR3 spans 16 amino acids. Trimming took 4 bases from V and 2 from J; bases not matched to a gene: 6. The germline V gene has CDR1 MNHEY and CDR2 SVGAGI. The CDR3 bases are TGTGCCAGCAGTTTTCCGACTAGCGGGGATCAAGAGACCCAGTACTTC. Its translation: CASSFPTSGDQETQYF.

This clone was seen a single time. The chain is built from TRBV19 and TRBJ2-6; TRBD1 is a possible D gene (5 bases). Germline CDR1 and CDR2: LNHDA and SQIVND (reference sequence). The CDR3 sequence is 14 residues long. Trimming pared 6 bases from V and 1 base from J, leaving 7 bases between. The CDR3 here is CASRAGSGANVLTF. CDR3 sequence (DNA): TGTGCCAGTAGGGCAGGGTCTGGGGCCAACGTCCTGACTTTC.

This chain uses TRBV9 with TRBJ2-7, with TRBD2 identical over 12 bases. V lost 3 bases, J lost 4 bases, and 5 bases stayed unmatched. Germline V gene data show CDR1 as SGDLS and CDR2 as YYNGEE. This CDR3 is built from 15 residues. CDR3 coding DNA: TGTGCCAGCAGCGGGGCTAGCGGGAGGGTTTACGAGCAGTACTTC. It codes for CASSGASGRVYEQYF.

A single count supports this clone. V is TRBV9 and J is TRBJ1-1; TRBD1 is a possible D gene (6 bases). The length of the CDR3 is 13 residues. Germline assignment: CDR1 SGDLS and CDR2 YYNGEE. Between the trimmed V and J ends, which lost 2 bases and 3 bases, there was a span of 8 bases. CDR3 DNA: TGTGCCAGCAGCGTTCGGACAGACACTGAAGCTTTCTTT. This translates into CASSVRTDTEAFF.

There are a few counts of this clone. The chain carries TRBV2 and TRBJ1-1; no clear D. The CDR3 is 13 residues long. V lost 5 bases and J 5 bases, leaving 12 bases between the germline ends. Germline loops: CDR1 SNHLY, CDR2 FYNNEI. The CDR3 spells CASSLMLRTEAFF. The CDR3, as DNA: TGTGCCAGCAGTCTCATGTTGAGGACTGAAGCTTTCTTT.

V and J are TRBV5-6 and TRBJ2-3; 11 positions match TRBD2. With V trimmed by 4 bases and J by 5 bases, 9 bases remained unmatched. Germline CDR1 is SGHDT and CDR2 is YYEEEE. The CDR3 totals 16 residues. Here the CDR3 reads CASSLLSGGGLDTQYF. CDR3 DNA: TGTGCCAGCAGCCTCCTTAGCGGGGGGGGATTAGATACGCAGTATTTT.

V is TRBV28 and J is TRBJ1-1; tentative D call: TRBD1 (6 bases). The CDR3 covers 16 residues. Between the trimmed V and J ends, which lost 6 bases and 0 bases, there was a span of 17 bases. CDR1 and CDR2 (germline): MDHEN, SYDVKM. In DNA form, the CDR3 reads TGTGCCAGCAGGGCCGCCGGGACAAATATGAACACTGAAGCTTTCTTT. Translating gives CASRAAGTNMNTEAFF.

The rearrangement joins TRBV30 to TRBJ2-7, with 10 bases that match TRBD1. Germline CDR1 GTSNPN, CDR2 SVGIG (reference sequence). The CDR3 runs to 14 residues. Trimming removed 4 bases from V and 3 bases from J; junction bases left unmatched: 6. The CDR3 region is CAWNLGQGGYEQYF. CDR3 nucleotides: TGTGCCTGGAACCTTGGACAGGGGGGCTACGAGCAGTACTTC.

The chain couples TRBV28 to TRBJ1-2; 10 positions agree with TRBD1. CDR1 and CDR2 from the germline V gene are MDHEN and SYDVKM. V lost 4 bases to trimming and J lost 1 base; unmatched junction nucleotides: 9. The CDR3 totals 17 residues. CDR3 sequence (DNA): TGTGCCAGCAGTTCTCACTACGGGACAGGGGATAACTATGGCTACACCTTC. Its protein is CASSSHYGTGDNYGYTF.

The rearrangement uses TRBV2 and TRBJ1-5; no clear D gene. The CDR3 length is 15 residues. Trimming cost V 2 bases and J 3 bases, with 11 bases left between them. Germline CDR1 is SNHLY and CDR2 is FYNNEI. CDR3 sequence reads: CASSEMGQLNQPQHF. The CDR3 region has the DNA TGTGCCAGCAGTGAAATGGGCCAGCTCAATCAGCCCCAGCATTTT.

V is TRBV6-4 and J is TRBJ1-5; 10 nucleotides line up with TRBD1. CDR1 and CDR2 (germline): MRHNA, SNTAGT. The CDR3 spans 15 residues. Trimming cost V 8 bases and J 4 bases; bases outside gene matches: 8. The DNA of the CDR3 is TGTGCCAGCGACCCGACAGGGGGCTGTAATCAGCCCCAGCATTTT. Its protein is CASDPTGGCNQPQHF.

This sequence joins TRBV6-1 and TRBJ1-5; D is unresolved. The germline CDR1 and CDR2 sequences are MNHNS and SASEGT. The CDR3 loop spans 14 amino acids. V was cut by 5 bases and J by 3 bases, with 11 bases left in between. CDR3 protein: CASSRQASNQPQHF. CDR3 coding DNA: TGTGCCAGCAGTCGCCAGGCCTCCAATCAGCCCCAGCATTTT.

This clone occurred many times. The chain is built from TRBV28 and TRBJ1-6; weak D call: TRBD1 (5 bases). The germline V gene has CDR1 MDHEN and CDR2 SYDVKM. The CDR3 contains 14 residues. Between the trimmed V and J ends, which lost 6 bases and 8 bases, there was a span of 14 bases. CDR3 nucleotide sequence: TGTGCCAGCAGGGTCGTCAGGGTTGATTCACCCCTCCACTTT. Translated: CASRVVRVDSPLHF. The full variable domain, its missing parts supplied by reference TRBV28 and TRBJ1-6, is DVKVTQSSRYLVKRTGEKVFLECVQDMDHENMFWYRQDPGLGLRLIYFSYDVKMKEKGDIPEGYSVSREKKERFSLILESASTNQTSMYLCASRVVRVDSPLHFGNGTRLTVT.